A single sample is the source of the 30 T cell receptor beta chains below, sequenced in a study of T cell repertoires in cytomegalovirus infection. MiXCR, run by TCRdb on the reads, gives a single entry per CDR3 protein. The sample records fewer than 130,000 distinct CDR3 sequences, roughly 41% being singletons. Their recognized antigens are unknown. The sample here was CD8+ T cells from cultured PBMCs, taken from culture after CMV antigen stimulation. The receptors originated from a human donor in good health (CMV status not recorded). Some clones in this sample may be carry-over from other donors' samples.

The gene calls are TRBV7-8 and TRBJ1-1, with D perhaps TRBD1 (6 bases). The V end lost 3 bases, the J end lost 8 bases, and 16 bases lay between the germline ends. Per the germline V gene, CDR1 is SGHVS and CDR2 is FQNEAQ. The CDR3 runs to 14 residues. The CDR3 DNA is TGTGCCAGCAGCTTTACGGGGGCTGAGGGGGAAGCTTTCTTT. Its protein is CASSFTGAEGEAFF.

In its sample, this clonotype was seen a few times. The rearrangement joins TRBV28 to TRBJ2-5; a possible D gene is TRBD2 (5 bases). The ends were cut back, 7 bases at V and 4 bases at J, with 19 bases in the middle. Per the germline V gene, CDR1 is MDHEN and CDR2 is SYDVKM. The CDR3 loop spans 15 amino acids. CDR3 DNA: TGTGCCAGCATCTCGCGGGCCGAAGAATTAGAGACCCAGTACTTC. This encodes CASISRAEELETQYF.

V is TRBV27 and J is TRBJ2-7; 9 bases line up with TRBD1. The V and J ends lost 6 bases and 1 base, in that order; junction bases with no gene match: 10. The germline CDR1 and CDR2 sequences are MNHEY and SMNVEV (reference sequence). The CDR3 contains 16 residues. As DNA, the CDR3 is TGTGCCAGCAGCCCGGTGGGGACAGGGTTGTCCTACGAGCAGTACTTC. Its protein product is CASSPVGTGLSYEQYF.

The rearrangement links TRBV6-6 to TRBJ2-7; no definite D call. Germline V gives CDR1 MNHNY, CDR2 SVGAGI (reference sequence). CDR3 size: 13 residues. Deletions cut 6 bases from V and 4 bases from J, with 13 bases between. This CDR3 is CASRLKGRYEQYF. DNA for the CDR3: TGTGCCAGCAGGCTGAAGGGCCGATACGAGCAGTACTTC.

The rearrangement uses TRBV12-3 or TRBV12-4 and TRBJ2-7; TRBD1 or TRBD2 may be the D gene (6 bases each). The CDR3 sequence is 15 residues long. V lost 2 bases, J lost 4 bases, and 15 bases lay in between. The CDR3 protein is CASSLLAGGGYEQYF. CDR3 nucleotide sequence: TGTGCCAGCAGTTTATTGGCCGGAGGGGGATACGAGCAGTACTTC.

J is TRBJ1-1 and V is TRBV24-1; D is ambiguous. CDR1 is KGHDR, CDR2 SFDVKD, per germline. With 12 bases removed from V and 1 base from J, the gap between germline ends came to 20 bases. The CDR3 covers 15 residues. CDR3 protein: CAPPIPFYANTEAFF. CDR3 bases: TGTGCCCCCCCGATCCCCTTTTATGCGAACACTGAAGCTTTCTTT.

The V call is TRBV19, the J call TRBJ2-1, with a tentative D call TRBD1 (6 bases). CDR1 is LNHDA, CDR2 SQIVND, per germline (reference sequence). Trimming took off 7 bases at V and 6 bases at J, with 13 bases between the two ends. There are 13 residues in the CDR3. The CDR3 protein is CASMPGATNEQFF. In nucleotides, the CDR3 is TGTGCCAGTATGCCAGGGGCTACCAATGAGCAGTTCTTC.

The chain couples TRBV19 to TRBJ1-1; D might be TRBD1 (6 bases). The CDR3 has 14 amino acids. Germline CDR1 reads LNHDA; CDR2 reads SQIVND (reference sequence). The V gene lost 7 bases and the J gene lost 4 bases, with 16 bases spanning the gap. CDR3 DNA: TGTGCCAGTACCCCCATGGACAGCTTCACTGAAGCTTTCTTT. Its protein is CASTPMDSFTEAFF.

The chain uses TRBV4-1 and TRBJ2-5, with 7 bases lining up with TRBD1. V lost 10 bases, J lost 3 bases, and 5 bases stayed unmatched. This CDR3 spans 12 amino acids. The germline CDR1 and CDR2 sequences are MGHRA and YSYEKL. DNA for the CDR3: TGCGCCACCAGGGGGACGGAAGAGACCCAGTACTTC. It yields the protein CATRGTEETQYF.

The CDR3 loop is CASRVTRQGGYTEAFF. CDR3 DNA: TGTGCCAGCAGAGTAACCAGACAGGGAGGGTACACTGAAGCTTTCTTT. This rearrangement joins TRBV6-2 or TRBV6-3 to TRBJ1-1; 7 positions match TRBD1. The ends lost 6 bases at V and 3 bases at J; junction bases unmatched: 13. Per germline, CDR1 MNHEY and CDR2 SVGEGT. The CDR3 extends over 16 amino acids.

The CDR3 loop is CASMVITGELFF. CDR3 sequence (DNA): TGTGCCAGCATGGTGATCACCGGGGAGCTGTTTTTT. The rearrangement joins TRBV2 to TRBJ2-2; D is unresolved. The germline V gene has CDR1 SNHLY and CDR2 FYNNEI. Trimming left V 7 bases short and J 4 bases short, with 7 bases between. The length of the CDR3 is 12 residues.

The rearrangement uses TRBV27 and TRBJ2-1; D unresolved. The V and J ends lost 6 bases and 2 bases respectively, with 5 bases between them. The CDR3 covers 12 residues. CDR1 is MNHEY, CDR2 SMNVEV, per germline (reference sequence). The CDR3 protein is CASRPPYNEQFF. CDR3 coding DNA: TGTGCCAGCAGACCCCCCTACAATGAGCAGTTCTTC.

This clonotype was detected only a few times. V gene TRBV7-2 combines with J gene TRBJ2-3; 8 nucleotides match TRBD2. Trimming cost V 6 bases and J 4 bases; bases outside gene matches: 12. The CDR3 contains 16 residues. Germline CDR1 and CDR2: SGHTA and FQGNSA. The CDR3 nucleotides are TGTGCCAGCAGGGAATACGGACTAGCCGTCCCAGATACGCAGTATTTT. As protein: CASREYGLAVPDTQYF.

This clonotype was recorded a few times. V and J are TRBV27 and TRBJ2-1; the D gene is possibly TRBD2 (5 bases). Germline assignment: CDR1 MNHEY and CDR2 SMNVEV (reference sequence). With 3 bases removed from V and 7 bases from J, the gap between germline ends came to 13 bases. CDR3 length: 14 residues. This CDR3 reads CASSLSGSGNEQFF. Written as DNA, the CDR3 is TGTGCCAGCAGTTTGAGTGGGTCGGGAAATGAGCAGTTCTTC.

V is TRBV9 and J is TRBJ2-3, with a tentative D call TRBD1 (6 bases). This CDR3 spans 13 amino acids. The germline gives CDR1 SGDLS, CDR2 YYNGEE. V gave up 4 bases and J gave up 4 bases, with 10 bases separating them. CDR3 DNA: TGTGCCAGCAGCATCAGGGGCGCAGATACGCAGTATTTT. Translation gives CASSIRGADTQYF.

This chain connects TRBV7-6 to TRBJ2-3; D remains unclear. Germline V lookup: CDR1 SGHVS, CDR2 FNYEAQ. V shed 5 bases and J shed 5 bases, with 8 bases lying between them. This CDR3 spans 12 amino acids. In DNA, the CDR3 is TGTGCCAGCAGCCTAGACGGAGATACGCAGTATTTT. Protein sequence: CASSLDGDTQYF.

This chain connects TRBV12-3 or TRBV12-4 to TRBJ1-3; no reliable D call. V gave up 1 base and J gave up 0 bases, with 7 bases separating them. The CDR3 consists of 15 residues. The CDR3 nucleotides are TGTGCCAGCAGTTTAGGGCGGTTCTCTGGAAACACCATATATTTT. It codes for CASSLGRFSGNTIYF.

This clonotype appeared a single time. The chain carries TRBV19 and TRBJ2-2; D is possibly TRBD1 (6 bases). V lost 5 bases to trimming and J lost 5 bases, with 12 bases between them. Germline assignment: CDR1 LNHDA and CDR2 SQIVND (reference sequence). This CDR3 spans 14 amino acids. CDR3 loop: CASSEGEWTGELFF. The CDR3, as DNA: TGTGCCAGTAGTGAGGGGGAATGGACCGGGGAGCTGTTTTTT.

V usage is TRBV29-1 and J usage is TRBJ2-7; 7 nucleotides line up with TRBD1. CDR1 is SQVTM and CDR2 is ANQGSEA in the germline V gene. The V and J ends lost 4 bases and 6 bases, in that order; junction bases with no gene match: 12. This CDR3 region has 14 residues. The CDR3 DNA follows: TGCAGCGTTGGCACAGGGGCTGGGTCAGGCGAGCAGTACTTC. This sequence encodes CSVGTGAGSGEQYF.

The rearrangement uses TRBV7-8 and TRBJ2-7, with D tentatively TRBD2 (6 bases). V lost 0 bases and J 2 bases, leaving 8 bases between the germline ends. Germline CDR1 reads SGHVS; CDR2 reads FQNEAQ. This CDR3 is built from 14 residues. DNA of the CDR3: TGTGCCAGCAGCTTAGCGGGGGAGGCCTACGAGCAGTACTTC. This translates into CASSLAGEAYEQYF.

The chain links TRBV24-1 to TRBJ2-1, with D possibly being TRBD1 or TRBD2 (6 bases each). V was pared by 1 base and J by 0 bases, with 9 bases between. The CDR3 extends over 16 amino acids. From germline, CDR1 is KGHDR and CDR2 SFDVKD. CDR3 sequence: CATSDLGGPSYNEQFF. Here the CDR3 DNA reads TGTGCCACCAGTGATTTAGGGGGGCCCTCCTACAATGAGCAGTTCTTC.

On this clonotype itself: A much bigger clone sits one base away, suggesting this may be a read error. The rearrangement links TRBV2 to TRBJ2-7; D call uncertain. V lost 6 bases to trimming and J lost 2 bases, with 2 bases between them. In germline, CDR1 is SNHLY, CDR2 FYNNEI. This CDR3 comprises 10 residues. CDR3 region: CASRTYEQYF. In DNA form, the CDR3 reads TGTGCCAGCAGAACCTACGAGCAGTACTTC. The whole variable domain, filled in from reference TRBV2 and TRBJ2-7, reads EPEVTQTPSHQVTQMGQEVILRCVPISNHLYFYWYRQILGQKVEFLVSFYNNEISEKSEIFDDQFSVERPDGSNFTLKIRSTKLEDSAMYFCASRTYEQYFGPGTRLTVT.

This sequence joins TRBV15 and TRBJ2-5, with a possible D match to TRBD1 (6 bases). The V and J ends lost 8 bases and 1 base respectively, with 11 bases between them. Germline values: CDR1 LNHNV, CDR2 YYDKDF (reference sequence). The CDR3 is 13 amino acids. The CDR3 loop reads CATAGQLQETQYF. In DNA form, the CDR3 reads TGTGCCACCGCAGGACAGCTCCAAGAGACCCAGTACTTC.

This chain joins TRBV5-1 and TRBJ2-1; D is possibly TRBD2 (5 bases). The CDR3 spans 13 residues. Germline loops: CDR1 SGHRS, CDR2 YFSETQ. The V end was cut by 6 bases, the J end by 6 bases, with 13 bases between. The CDR3 spells CASKVGEGNEQFF. As DNA, the CDR3 is TGCGCCAGCAAGGTAGGAGAGGGCAATGAGCAGTTCTTC.

This clonotype has only a few counts. The chain links TRBV28 to TRBJ2-1; TRBD1 might be the D (5 bases). Germline V lookup: CDR1 MDHEN, CDR2 SYDVKM. Trimming cost V 6 bases and J 0 bases, with 15 bases left between them. CDR3 size: 16 residues. DNA for the CDR3: TGTGCCAGCAGCCGAGGACACGACAGCTCCTACAATGAGCAGTTCTTC. Translating gives CASSRGHDSSYNEQFF. The variable domain in full, completed from reference TRBV28 and TRBJ2-1, reads DVKVTQSSRYLVKRTGEKVFLECVQDMDHENMFWYRQDPGLGLRLIYFSYDVKMKEKGDIPEGYSVSREKKERFSLILESASTNQTSMYLCASSRGHDSSYNEQFFGPGTRLTVL.

The chain combines TRBV6-1 with TRBJ2-1; TRBD2 agrees at 9 bases. The CDR3 sequence is 16 residues long. V gave up 2 bases and J gave up 0 bases; unmatched junction bases: 2. CDR1 and CDR2 from the germline V gene are MNHNS and SASEGT. Here the CDR3 DNA reads TGTGCCAGCAGTGAATATAGCGGGAGCTCCTACAATGAGCAGTTCTTC. It codes for CASSEYSGSSYNEQFF.

This sequence joins TRBV27 and TRBJ2-1, with D perhaps assigned TRBD1 or TRBD2 (5 bases each). V lost 8 bases and J 4 bases, leaving 12 bases between the germline ends. Germline CDR1 MNHEY, CDR2 SMNVEV (reference sequence). The CDR3 spans 13 residues. This chain's CDR3 is CASGGSGYNEQFF. The CDR3 DNA reads as TGTGCCAGCGGGGGTTCGGGGTACAATGAGCAGTTCTTC.

This clonotype was recorded many times. The chain is built from TRBV19 and TRBJ1-5; the D is unclear. The V end was cut by 4 bases, the J end by 3 bases, with 4 bases between. CDR1 LNHDA and CDR2 SQIVND come from the germline V gene (reference sequence). CDR3 length equals 12 residues. CDR3 region: CASSTYNQPQHF. The CDR3 nucleotides are TGTGCCAGTAGTACGTACAATCAGCCCCAGCATTTT. Supplemented by reference TRBV19 and TRBJ1-5, the full variable domain reads DGGITQSPKYLFRKEGQNVTLSCEQNLNHDAMYWYRQDPGQGLRLIYYSQIVNDFQKGDIAEGYSVSREKKESFPLTVTSAQKNPTAFYLCASSTYNQPQHFGDGTRLSIL.

This clonotype was counted once. Here the CDR3 reads CSARDIGGETTNEKLFF. The CDR3 region has the DNA TGCAGTGCTAGAGATATAGGCGGGGAGACAACTAATGAAAAACTGTTTTTT. The chain recombines TRBV20-1 with TRBJ1-4, with D uncertain. This CDR3 is built from 17 residues. Germline CDR1 is DFQATT and CDR2 is SNEGSKA (reference sequence). Deletions cut 0 bases from V and 0 bases from J, with 14 bases between.

This chain links TRBV11-2 with TRBJ1-6; tentative D call: TRBD1 (6 bases). The germline V gene encodes CDR1 SGHAT and CDR2 FQNNGV. Trimming stripped 2 bases from V and 5 bases from J, with 13 bases between. The CDR3 loop spans 16 amino acids. The CDR3 DNA reads TGTGCCAGCAGCTTAAATCCCTGGACAGATAATTCACCCCTCCACTTT. Its translation is CASSLNPWTDNSPLHF.